This paragraph covers one TCR beta chain sequence. These data belong to a study of shared clonotypes between healthy human individuals. In the study overall: Participating donors consisted of two women and three men aged 18 to 49. The study used three CD4 naive, three CD4 memory, two CD8 naive and one CD8 memory plate per donor.

The CDR3 extends over 17 amino acids. In germline, CDR1 is MGHRA, CDR2 YSYEKL. Trimming left V 1 base short and J 4 bases short, with 18 bases between. At the deep level, the assay was run. The protocol was immunoSEQ multiplex PCR, while the TCRdb copy is restricted to in-frame clones and leaves out a portion. The repertoire holds roughly 640,000 clones, with about 97% as singletons. CD4+ cells yielded CD45RA+ naive and CD45RA-negative memory subsets. The chain joins TRBV4-1 to TRBJ2-3; the D gene is possibly TRBD1 (5 bases). The TCR comes from a woman aged 25 to 45 in good health. Material: naive CD4+ T cells sorted from blood. This sample's subset: CD45RA+ positively selected. The CDR3 protein is CASSQATDTHGADTQYF. In DNA form, the CDR3 reads TGCGCCAGCAGCCAAGCAACGGACACCCATGGTGCAGATACGCAGTATTTT.